Below, 18 T cell receptor beta chains from the same sample are listed, as sequenced in a study of blood T cell repertoires in COVID-19. The protocol was immunoSEQ multiplex PCR, while the TCRdb copy is restricted to in-frame clones and leaves out a portion. The sample holds approximately 200,000 clones, more than 75% seen once. Sample: peripheral blood. The receptor set was obtained from an older person with COVID-19, enrolled during active disease.

The chain has TRBV4-1 and TRBJ2-1; 7 bases map to TRBD2. Germline CDR1 and CDR2: MGHRA and YSYEKL. V was clipped by 1 base and J by 4 bases; unmatched bases: 10. The CDR3 has 17 residues. The CDR3 nucleotides read TGCGCCAGCAGCCAAGGCTTTGCGGGAGAGACATACAATGAGCAGTTCTTC. Amino acids: CASSQGFAGETYNEQFF.

The rearrangement uses TRBV9 and TRBJ1-5; 7 nucleotides line up with TRBD1. V shed 4 bases and J 4 bases; nucleotides not matched to a gene: 5. Germline values: CDR1 SGDLS, CDR2 YYNGEE. The length of the CDR3 is 14 residues. The CDR3 bases are TGTGCCAGCAGCCAAGAGGGGGCTAATCAGCCCCAGCATTTT. Amino acids: CASSQEGANQPQHF.

This clone has only a few counts. This chain links TRBV27 with TRBJ2-7; 11 positions agree with TRBD2. CDR3 length equals 17 residues. The trim removed 3 bases at V and 5 bases at J, leaving 12 bases unmatched. The germline CDR1 and CDR2 sequences are MNHEY and SMNVEV (reference sequence). The CDR3 spells CASSFLTSGRVIDEQYF. The CDR3 bases are TGTGCCAGCAGTTTCTTAACTAGCGGGAGAGTCATAGACGAGCAGTACTTC.

The V gene is TRBV6-2 or TRBV6-3, the J gene TRBJ2-2; D is perhaps TRBD2 (5 bases). The V gene's germline CDR1 is MNHEY and CDR2 SVGEGT. CDR3 length: 15 residues. Trimming pared 3 bases from V and 5 bases from J, leaving 13 bases between. CDR3 in DNA: TGTGCCAGCAGTTATTGGGGAGCTGGGACCGGGGAGCTGTTTTTT. Encoded protein: CASSYWGAGTGELFF.

V is TRBV7-9 and J is TRBJ1-3, with TRBD1 matching over 7 bases. Germline CDR1 and CDR2: SEHNR and FQNEAQ (reference sequence). The CDR3 contains 14 residues. Trimming removed 5 bases from V and 4 bases from J; junction bases left unmatched: 5. In DNA form, the CDR3 reads TGTGCCAGCAGCCTTGACAGGGCGGGAAACACCATATATTTT. It yields the protein CASSLDRAGNTIYF.

This rearrangement joins TRBV11-2 to TRBJ2-3; 7 bases agree with TRBD2. CDR1 and CDR2 from the germline V gene are SGHAT and FQNNGV. CDR3 length equals 16 residues. Unmatched junction bases numbered 11, after V lost 1 base and J lost 7 bases. This CDR3 reads CASSLGGLADRHTQYF. The CDR3 bases are TGTGCCAGCAGCTTAGGAGGGCTAGCGGACCGACATACGCAGTATTTT.

Comment on this clone: The identical CDR3 is also encoded by other nucleotide sequences in the sample. The rearrangement joins TRBV5-1 to TRBJ1-1; TRBD1 agrees at 7 bases. J gave up 2 bases and V 0 bases, and 1 base lay outside the gene matches. Germline lookup yields CDR1 SGHRS and CDR2 YFSETQ. The CDR3 sequence is 14 residues long. CDR3 bases: TGCGCCAGCAGCTTGGACAGGGGAAACACTGAAGCTTTCTTT. This gives the protein CASSLDRGNTEAFF.

The chain has TRBV23-1 and TRBJ2-1, with 14 bases that match TRBD2. TRBV23-1 is an ORF; its function is uncertain. CDR3 length: 23 residues. J lost 2 bases, V lost 0 bases, and 18 bases had no gene match. CDR3 bases: TGCGCCAGCAGTCAATCAGGATGCAAGACTAGCGGGGGGGTCACCTTAACCTACAATGAGCAGTTCTTC. This translates into CASSQSGCKTSGGVTLTYNEQFF.

V gene TRBV7-3 combines with J gene TRBJ2-2; D may be TRBD2 (5 bases). V lost 0 bases and J lost 0, with 8 bases in between. The length of the CDR3 is 16 residues. Per germline, CDR1 SGHTA and CDR2 FQGTGA. CDR3 DNA: TGTGCCAGCAGCTTAACGAGGGTCGCGAACACCGGGGAGCTGTTTTTT. Protein: CASSLTRVANTGELFF. Using reference TRBV7-3 and TRBJ2-2 for the parts outside the CDR3, the full variable domain is GAGVSQTPSNKVTEKGKYVELRCDPISGHTALYWYRQSLGQGPEFLIYFQGTGAADDSGLPNDRFFAVRPEGSVSTLKIQRTERGDSAVYLCASSLTRVANTGELFFGEGSRLTVL.

V gene TRBV6-1 combines with J gene TRBJ2-2, with 10 bases matching TRBD2. CDR1 and CDR2 (germline): MNHNS, SASEGT. The CDR3 contains 17 residues. V was pared by 3 bases and J by 1 base, with 5 bases of the junction left unmatched. The CDR3 is CASSEWLAGVNTGELFF. The CDR3 DNA reads TGTGCCAGCAGTGAGTGGCTAGCGGGGGTGAACACCGGGGAGCTGTTTTTT.

This rearrangement joins TRBV28 to TRBJ1-2; 7 nucleotides agree with TRBD1. The CDR3 extends over 16 amino acids. Unmatched junction bases numbered 11, after V lost 5 bases and J lost 2 bases. Germline V gene data show CDR1 as MDHEN and CDR2 as SYDVKM. DNA for the CDR3: TGTGCCAGCAGTAAATTCGACAGGGCCCAAAACTATGGCTACACCTTC. Its translation is CASSKFDRAQNYGYTF.

The J gene is TRBJ2-2, the V gene TRBV6-6, with TRBD1 identical over 7 bases. V trimming: 6 bases; J trimming: 0 bases; junction bases outside the gene matches: 4. CDR1 and CDR2 from the germline V gene are MNHNY and SVGAGI (reference sequence). CDR3 length: 15 residues. The CDR3 nucleotides read TGTGCCAGCAGAATGGACAGGTCGAACACCGGGGAGCTGTTTTTT. It specifies CASRMDRSNTGELFF.

The genes are TRBV7-8 and TRBJ1-4, with D possibly being TRBD1 (6 bases). V was shortened by 0 bases and J by 3 bases, with 8 bases between the two germline ends. There are 15 residues in the CDR3. The germline V gene encodes CDR1 SGHVS and CDR2 FQNEAQ. The CDR3 loop reads CASSLAAGANEKLFF. CDR3 DNA sequence: TGTGCCAGCAGCTTAGCTGCAGGGGCTAATGAAAAACTGTTTTTT.

The chain couples TRBV28 to TRBJ2-1, with D tentatively TRBD1 (7 bases). The CDR3 has 14 residues. Trimming stripped 8 bases from V and 3 bases from J, with 14 bases between. Germline V gene sequence: CDR1 MDHEN, CDR2 SYDVKM. CDR3 DNA: TGTGCCAGCCGGCGACAGGGACTCTACAATGAGCAGTTCTTC. The encoded protein is CASRRQGLYNEQFF. Filled out from reference TRBV28 and TRBJ2-1, the complete variable domain reads DVKVTQSSRYLVKRTGEKVFLECVQDMDHENMFWYRQDPGLGLRLIYFSYDVKMKEKGDIPEGYSVSREKKERFSLILESASTNQTSMYLCASRRQGLYNEQFFGPGTRLTVL.

J is TRBJ2-6 and V is TRBV5-5, with D possibly matching TRBD2 (5 bases). This CDR3 has 18 amino acids. The V end lost 0 bases, the J end lost 0 bases, and 13 bases lay between the germline ends. Germline V gene data show CDR1 as SGHKS and CDR2 as YYEKEE (reference sequence). The CDR3 protein is CASSLGSSLDSGANVLTF. The CDR3 bases are TGTGCCAGCAGCTTGGGGTCTAGCCTGGACTCTGGGGCCAACGTCCTGACTTTC.

The chain recombines TRBV4-1 with TRBJ1-3, with D uncertain. V shed 4 bases and J shed 1 base, with 11 bases lying between them. Per the germline V gene, CDR1 is MGHRA and CDR2 is YSYEKL. The CDR3 runs 15 residues. The CDR3 nucleotides are TGCGCCAGCAGCCCAGGTGGAGGGTCTGGAAACACCATATATTTT. It codes for CASSPGGGSGNTIYF.

The CDR3 here is CASSSAGTGSSNIQYF. The CDR3, as DNA: TGTGCCAGCAGCTCTGCCGGGACAGGGTCGTCAAACATTCAGTACTTC. The J gene is TRBJ2-4, the V gene TRBV11-3, with 9 bases that match TRBD1. Germline-derived CDR1 and CDR2 are SGHNT and YENEEA. The CDR3 runs to 16 residues. V lost 4 bases and J lost 6; bases outside the gene matches: 10.

The J gene is TRBJ2-5, the V gene TRBV6-5, with D tentatively TRBD2 (5 bases). Trimming took off 0 bases at V and 5 bases at J, with 10 bases between the two ends. Germline CDR1 reads MNHEY; CDR2 reads SVGAGI. The CDR3 contains 14 residues. CDR3 coding DNA: TGTGCCAGCAGTTACTCGAATGCGGGTGAGACCCAGTACTTC. Amino acid sequence: CASSYSNAGETQYF.